The clone carrying this T cell receptor (beta chain) was observed once. This sample was taken from a study of T cell responses to AZD1222 COVID-19 vaccine. Method: immunoSEQ multiplex PCR; TCRdb's copy keeps in-frame clones and lacks some. The data show about 110,000 clones, roughly 85% seen once. Germline CDR1 reads SGHRS; CDR2 reads YFSETQ. V was cut by 0 bases and J by 13 bases, with 22 bases left in between. This CDR3 has 15 amino acids. V is TRBV5-1 and J is TRBJ1-1, with D possibly being TRBD1 (5 bases). The clonotype originates from an adult in good health. The sample here was peripheral blood, taken on day 0 of AZD1222 vaccination. The CDR3 sequence is CASSLEAGPDRNGFF. For the CDR3, the DNA is TGCGCCAGCAGCTTGGAGGCAGGGCCCGACCGTAATGGTTTCTTT.